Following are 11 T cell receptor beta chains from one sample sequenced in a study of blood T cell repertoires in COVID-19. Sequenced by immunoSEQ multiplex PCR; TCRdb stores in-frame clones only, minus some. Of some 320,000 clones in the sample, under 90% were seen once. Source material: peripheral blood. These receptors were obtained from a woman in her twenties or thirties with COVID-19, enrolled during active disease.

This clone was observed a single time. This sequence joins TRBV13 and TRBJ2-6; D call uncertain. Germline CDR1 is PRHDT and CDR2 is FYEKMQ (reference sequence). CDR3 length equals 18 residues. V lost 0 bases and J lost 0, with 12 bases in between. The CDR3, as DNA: TGTGCCAGCAGCTTAGGTCCTCGACGGAGCTCTGGGGCCAACGTCCTGACTTTC. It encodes CASSLGPRRSSGANVLTF.

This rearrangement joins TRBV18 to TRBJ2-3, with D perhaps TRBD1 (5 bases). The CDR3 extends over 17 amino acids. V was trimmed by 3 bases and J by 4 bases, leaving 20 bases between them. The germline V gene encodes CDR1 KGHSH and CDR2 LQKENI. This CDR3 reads CASSPPLGGADSDTQYF. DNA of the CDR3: TGTGCCAGCTCACCCCCCCTTGGTGGGGCAGATTCAGATACGCAGTATTTT.

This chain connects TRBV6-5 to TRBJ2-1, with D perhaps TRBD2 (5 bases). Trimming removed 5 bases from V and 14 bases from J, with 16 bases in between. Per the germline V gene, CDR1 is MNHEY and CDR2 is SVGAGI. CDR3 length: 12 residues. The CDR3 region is CASSPDRGREFF. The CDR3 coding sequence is TGTGCCAGCAGTCCAGACCGGGGTCGGGAGTTCTTC.

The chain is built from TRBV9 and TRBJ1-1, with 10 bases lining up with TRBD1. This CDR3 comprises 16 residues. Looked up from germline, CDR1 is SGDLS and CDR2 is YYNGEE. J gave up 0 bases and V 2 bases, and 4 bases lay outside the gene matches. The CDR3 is CASSVLGQGMNTEAFF. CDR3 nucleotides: TGTGCCAGCAGCGTTTTGGGACAGGGGATGAACACTGAAGCTTTCTTT.

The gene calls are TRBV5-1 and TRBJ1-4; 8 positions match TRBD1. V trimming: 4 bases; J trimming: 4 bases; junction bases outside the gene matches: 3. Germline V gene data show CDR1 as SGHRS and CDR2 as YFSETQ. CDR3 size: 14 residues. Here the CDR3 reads CASSQDRDNEKLFF. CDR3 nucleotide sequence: TGCGCCAGCAGCCAGGACAGGGATAATGAAAAACTGTTTTTT.

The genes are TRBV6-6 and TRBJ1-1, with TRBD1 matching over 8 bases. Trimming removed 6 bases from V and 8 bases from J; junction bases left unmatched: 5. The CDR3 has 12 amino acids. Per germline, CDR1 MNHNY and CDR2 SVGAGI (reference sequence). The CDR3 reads CASSYGQGEAFF. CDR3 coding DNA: TGTGCCAGCAGCTATGGACAGGGAGAAGCTTTCTTT.

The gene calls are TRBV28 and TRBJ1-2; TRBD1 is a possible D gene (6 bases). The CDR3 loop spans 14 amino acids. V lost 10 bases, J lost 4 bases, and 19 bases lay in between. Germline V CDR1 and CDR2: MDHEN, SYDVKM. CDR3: CATGEGGRSYGYTF. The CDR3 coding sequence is TGTGCCACCGGGGAGGGGGGGCGCAGCTATGGCTACACCTTC.

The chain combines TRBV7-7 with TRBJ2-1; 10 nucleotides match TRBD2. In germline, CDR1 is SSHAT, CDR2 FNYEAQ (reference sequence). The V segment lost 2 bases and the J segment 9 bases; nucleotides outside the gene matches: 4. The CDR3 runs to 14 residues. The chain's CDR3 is CASSLSGGAGEQFF. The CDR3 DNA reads TGTGCCAGCAGCTTAAGCGGGGGGGCCGGTGAGCAGTTCTTC.

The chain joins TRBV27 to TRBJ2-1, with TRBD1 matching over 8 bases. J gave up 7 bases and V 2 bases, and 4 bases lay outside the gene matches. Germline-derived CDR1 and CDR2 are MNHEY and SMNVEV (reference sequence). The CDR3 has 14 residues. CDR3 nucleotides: TGTGCCAGCAGTTTACAGGGGGCAGGGAATGAGCAGTTCTTC. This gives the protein CASSLQGAGNEQFF.

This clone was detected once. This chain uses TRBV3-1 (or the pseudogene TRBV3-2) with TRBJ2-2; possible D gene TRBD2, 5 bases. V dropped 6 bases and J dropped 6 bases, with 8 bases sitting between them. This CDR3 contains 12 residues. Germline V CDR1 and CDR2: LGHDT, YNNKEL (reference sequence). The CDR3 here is CASRAGAGELFF. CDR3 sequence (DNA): TGTGCCAGCAGGGCCGGGGCCGGGGAGCTGTTTTTT.

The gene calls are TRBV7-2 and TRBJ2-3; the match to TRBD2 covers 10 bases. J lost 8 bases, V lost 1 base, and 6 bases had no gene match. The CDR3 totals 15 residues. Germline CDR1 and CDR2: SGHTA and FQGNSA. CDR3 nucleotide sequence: TGTGCCAGCAGCTTAGAGCGGGGGGGCCGTGGTACGCAGTATTTT. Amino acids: CASSLERGGRGTQYF.